This is a list of T cell receptor beta chains from one sample in a study of T-cell reconstitution after alpha-beta-depleted transplantation in children. TCRdb passed the PCR reads through MiXCR, listing each CDR3 protein once. The table lists around 130,000 distinct CDR3 sequences, around a tenth of them singletons, with approximately 25% in the top ten. This material consisted of PBMCs, mostly from graft donor cells, taken 180 days after TCRalphabeta/CD19-depleted stem cell transplant. Receptors originate from a girl under three years old who had a stem cell transplant for combined immunodeficiency, so the T cells may come from the graft donor. Both conserved end residues are part of each CDR3. Each record gives: CDR3 protein, CDR3 DNA, CDR3 length, V gene, clone size, J gene, D gene. D genes are given only for firm matches. Part of the rows lack a size; the others show once, few, many or a class for expanded clones.

CSARRRGSADTQYF,TGCAGTGCTAGAAGGCGGGGCTCAGCAGATACGCAGTATTTT,14,TRBV20-1,few,TRBJ2-3,NA
CASRGSHEQFF,TGTGCCAGCAGAGGTAGCCATGAGCAGTTCTTC,11,TRBV13,NA,TRBJ2-1,NA
CASSRGTGQLRAQYF,TGTGCCAGCAGTCGAGGGACAGGTCAATTACGAGCGCAGTACTTC,15,TRBV6-1,NA,TRBJ2-7,TRBD1
CASSLSVRQEQFF,TGTGCCAGCAGCTTATCGGTCCGACAGGAGCAGTTCTTC,13,TRBV7-2,many,TRBJ2-1,NA
CASSLFLKMNTEAFF,TGTGCCAGCAGCTTGTTCCTGAAGATGAACACTGAAGCTTTCTTT,15,TRBV5-8,NA,TRBJ1-1,NA
CASSFGQGAKYF,NA,12,TRBV11-1,few,TRBJ2-7,NA
CASSPGTGLNQPQHF,TGTGCCAGCAGCCCCGGGACAGGCCTCAATCAGCCCCAGCATTTT,15,TRBV7-2,many,TRBJ1-5,TRBD1
CSARRWGAGDTQYF,TGCAGTGCTAGGCGTTGGGGGGCCGGTGATACGCAGTATTTT,14,TRBV20-1,many,TRBJ2-3,NA
CASSLRGGLIEQFF,TGCGCCAGCAGCTTGAGGGGGGGCCTAATTGAGCAGTTCTTC,14,TRBV5-1,few,TRBJ2-1,NA
CASSPGAGGEETQYF,TGTGCCAGCAGCCCCGGGGCAGGGGGCGAAGAGACCCAGTACTTC,15,TRBV5-5,NA,TRBJ2-5,TRBD1
CASSLGDSQEQFF,TGTGCCAGCAGCTTAGGAGACAGCCAGGAGCAGTTCTTC,13,TRBV7-2,few,TRBJ2-1,NA
CAIRAERPTYNEQFF,TGTGCCATCAGAGCAGAGAGGCCTACATACAATGAGCAGTTCTTC,15,TRBV10-3,many,TRBJ2-1,NA
CSASKGVAETQYF,TGCAGTGCTAGTAAGGGGGTGGCAGAGACCCAGTACTTC,13,TRBV20-1,few,TRBJ2-5,NA